A single T cell receptor (beta chain) is shown here with its context. Its specificity is not known. This PCR relied on a set of 60 Vbeta primers and 13 Jbeta primers. Method: immunoSEQ multiplex PCR; TCRdb's copy keeps in-frame clones and lacks some. The sample records approximately 180,000 clones, over 70% being singletons. V lost 1 base and J lost 1; bases outside the gene matches: 2. CDR1 is MNHEY, CDR2 SMNVEV, per germline (reference sequence). This CDR3 is 16 amino acids long. The data were obtained in a study of cytomegalovirus exposure and HLA in healthy donors. At the level of the study: Earlier findings included some 120 million unique TCR beta sequences obtained from 150 million to 200 million T cells.

Findings and caveats of the study: Prior analysis indicated that the majority of TCR beta V segments exhibited productivity approximately 87% or approximately 30% of the time. Altogether, more than 150 TCR beta chains were recorded as cytomegalovirus-associated.

The rearrangement uses TRBV27 and TRBJ2-2; 8 bases are a match to TRBD1. The origin of this receptor is a woman in her twenties or thirties in good health and CMV-seropositive. The sample consisted of PBMCs. CDR3 region: CASSLLTGVNTGELFF. DNA of the CDR3: TGTGCCAGCAGTTTATTGACAGGGGTGAACACCGGGGAGCTGTTTTTT.